The present T cell receptor (beta chain) was sequenced within a study of early T cells in non-severe SARS-CoV-2 infection. TCRdb re-derived calls from the 5' RACE reads in MiXCR, one entry per CDR3 protein. The repertoire consists of about 72,000 distinct CDR3 sequences, with roughly 9.1% occurring once and the leading ten covering around 8%. V shed 4 bases and J 0 bases; nucleotides not matched to a gene: 4. Looked up from germline, CDR1 is SGHRS and CDR2 is YFSETQ. The CDR3 has 14 residues. This rearrangement joins TRBV5-1 to TRBJ2-7; TRBD2 aligns across 7 bases. The TCR originated in an adult who was a healthcare worker with PCR-confirmed SARS-CoV-2 infection or an uninfected control (not recorded which). The material was whole blood, obtained at baseline. As DNA, the CDR3 is TGCGCCAGCAGCCTCTGGACTAGCTCCTACGAGCAGTACTTC. Protein product: CASSLWTSSYEQYF.